The rows below give T cell receptor beta chains drawn from one sample of a study of cytomegalovirus exposure and HLA in healthy donors. Produced via immunoSEQ multiplex PCR; TCRdb's table is partial and in-frame only. The data contain about 98,000 clones, 80% to 85% of them singletons. Source material: PBMCs. These receptors all come from a man aged 40-49 years in good health and CMV-seronegative. CDR3s include the opening cysteine and the closing phenylalanine or tryptophan. The D gene is left open where the match is weak. Clone size appears in some rows only: once, few, many, or a class for an expanded clone.

d_gene | j_gene | abundance | v_gene | CDR3aa | CDR3nt
- | TRBJ1-6 | - | TRBV4-3 | CASSQGRGSPLHF | TGCGCCAGCAGCCAAGGTCGAGGATCACCCCTCCACTTT
TRBD2 | TRBJ2-7 | few | TRBV7-2 | CASSWGLAAVRYEQYF | TGTGCCAGCAGTTGGGGACTAGCGGCGGTCCGGTACGAGCAGTACTTC
- | TRBJ2-7 | - | TRBV7-9 | CASSLGAAAYEQYF | TGTGCCAGCAGCTTAGGGGCAGCCGCCTACGAGCAGTACTTC
- | TRBJ1-5 | few | TRBV6-4 | CASSGEQGQPQHF | TGTGCCAGCAGTGGGGAACAGGGCCAGCCCCAGCATTTT
TRBD1 | TRBJ1-2 | - | TRBV5-4 | CASSLSRLDRDYGYTF | TGTGCCAGCAGCTTGTCGAGACTGGACAGGGATTATGGCTACACCTTC
TRBD1 | TRBJ2-1 | few | TRBV6-5 | CASKRTGGYNEQFF | TGTGCCAGCAAGAGGACAGGGGGCTACAATGAGCAGTTCTTC
- | TRBJ1-2 | - | TRBV2 | CASSNRGRDGYTF | TGTGCCAGCAGTAATAGGGGCCGGGATGGCTACACCTTC
TRBD1 | TRBJ1-4 | - | TRBV12-5 | CASGYGLKTGQGSGEKLFF | TGTGCTAGTGGTTACGGTCTGAAGACGGGACAGGGTTCCGGAGAAAAACTGTTTTTT
TRBD1 | TRBJ2-7 | - | TRBV5-6 | CASSEIQGISYEQYF | TGTGCCAGCAGCGAAATACAGGGGATATCATACGAGCAGTACTTC
TRBD2 | TRBJ2-7 | once | TRBV30 | CAWSGILGTGPNRLAGGLEVKQYF | TGTGCCTGGAGTGGGATACTCGGGACAGGGCCTAATCGACTAGCGGGGGGCCTGGAGGTGAAGCAGTACTTC
TRBD2 | TRBJ2-1 | once | TRBV18 | CASSHFGGDYNEQFF | TGTGCCAGCTCCCACTTTGGGGGGGACTACAATGAGCAGTTCTTC
TRBD2 | TRBJ2-7 | - | TRBV7-2 | CASSLAPSGGGYEQYF | TGTGCCAGCAGCTTAGCGCCTAGCGGGGGGGGGTACGAGCAGTACTTC
TRBD2 | TRBJ2-2 | - | TRBV10-3 | CAIRPGLANTGELFF | TGTGCCATCAGGCCGGGACTAGCGAACACCGGGGAGCTGTTTTTT
TRBD1 | TRBJ1-5 | few | TRBV19 | CASSSRTGTGGVGSNQPQHF | TGTGCCAGTAGTTCTAGAACCGGGACAGGGGGCGTAGGTAGCAATCAGCCCCAGCATTTT
- | TRBJ2-4 | - | TRBV20-1 | CSARQENIQYF | TGCAGTGCTAGGCAGGAAAACATTCAGTACTTC
TRBD1 | TRBJ2-7 | - | TRBV27 | CASSLTGGGEQYF | TGTGCCAGCAGTTTGACAGGGGGAGGCGAGCAGTACTTC
- | TRBJ2-2 | once | TRBV5-4 | CASSLFGQGLAGELFF | TGTGCCAGCAGCTTATTCGGCCAGGGGTTAGCCGGGGAGCTGTTTTTT
TRBD1 | TRBJ2-7 | - | TRBV27 | CASSLGTGKTYEQYF | TGTGCCAGCAGTTTAGGGACAGGGAAAACCTACGAGCAGTACTTC
TRBD1 | TRBJ1-5 | - | TRBV15 | CATSRTTGENQPQHF | TGTGCCACCAGCAGAACGACAGGGGAAAATCAGCCCCAGCATTTT
- | TRBJ1-1 | - | TRBV7-9 | CSSSRRDTEAFF | TGTTCCAGCAGCAGGAGAGACACTGAAGCTTTCTTT
- | TRBJ2-1 | - | TRBV11-1 | CASSSWRAYNEQFF | TGTGCCAGCAGCTCATGGCGGGCCTACAATGAGCAGTTCTTC
- | TRBJ1-5 | few | TRBV6-6 | CASSRDRNYQPQHF | TGTGCCAGCAGTCGAGACAGGAATTATCAGCCCCAGCATTTT
TRBD2 | TRBJ2-3 | - | TRBV4-1 | CASSQAFRGRLATDTQYF | TGCGCCAGCAGCCAAGCGTTTAGGGGAAGACTAGCCACAGATACGCAGTATTTT
- | TRBJ2-7 | few | TRBV28 | CASSLQGDEQYF | TGTGCCAGCAGTTTGCAGGGCGACGAGCAGTACTTC
- | TRBJ2-1 | - | TRBV5-1 | CATDPEDSYNEQFF | TGCGCCACCGACCCCGAGGACTCCTACAATGAGCAGTTCTTC
- | TRBJ1-1 | - | TRBV4-2 | CASSQDVGRAEAFF | TGTGCCAGCAGCCAAGACGTTGGCAGGGCGGAAGCTTTCTTT
- | TRBJ1-1 | - | TRBV28 | CASKAGWGGEAFF | TGTGCCAGCAAGGCAGGGTGGGGTGGTGAAGCTTTCTTT
TRBD2 | TRBJ2-6 | - | TRBV19 | CASTQIAGGSGANVLTF | TGTGCCAGTACCCAAATAGCGGGGGGTTCTGGGGCCAACGTCCTGACTTTC
- | TRBJ2-7 | - | TRBV7-9 | CASTQGTYEQYF | TGTGCCTCTACTCAGGGTACCTACGAGCAGTACTTC
- | TRBJ2-7 | - | TRBV5-4 | CASSGRETYEQYF | TGTGCCAGCAGCGGCCGGGAGACCTACGAGCAGTACTTC
- | TRBJ1-6 | once | TRBV14 | CASSQETGNSPLHF | TGTGCCAGCAGCCAAGAAACAGGGAATTCACCCCTCCACTTT
- | TRBJ1-6 | - | TRBV19 | CASRLYGSYNSPLHF | TGTGCCAGTAGACTGTACGGGAGTTATAATTCACCCCTCCACTTT
- | TRBJ2-7 | - | TRBV5-5 | CASSLIRGEQYF | TGTGCCAGCAGCTTAATCCGGGGGGAGCAGTACTTC
- | TRBJ1-5 | - | TRBV10-3 | CAISETTGSGPQHF | TGTGCCATCAGTGAGACAACAGGGTCAGGGCCCCAGCATTTT
- | TRBJ2-3 | - | TRBV7-7 | CASSSRPGFNTDTQYF | TGTGCCAGCAGCTCACGACCGGGTTTTAACACAGATACGCAGTATTTT
- | TRBJ1-6 | - | TRBV9 | CASSPNNSPLHF | TGTGCCAGCAGCCCCAATAATTCACCCCTCCACTTT
TRBD1 | TRBJ1-1 | - | TRBV6-5 | CASQQGSEAFF | TGTGCCAGCCAACAGGGGTCTGAAGCTTTCTTT